The 32 T cell receptor beta chains given below trace back to one sample, sequenced in a study of cytomegalovirus exposure and HLA in healthy donors. The PCR had 60 Vbeta and 13 Jbeta primers. Measured with immunoSEQ multiplex PCR; TCRdb has only the in-frame clones, and not every one. The sample lists some 140,000 clones, approximately 80% occurring once. Sequences were obtained from PBMCs. The source is a man under 40 in good health and CMV-seropositive.

V is TRBV27 and J is TRBJ2-3; D may be TRBD1 (6 bases). CDR1 is MNHEY and CDR2 is SMNVEV in the germline V gene (reference sequence). V gave up 6 bases and J gave up 2 bases, with 9 bases separating them. This CDR3 comprises 13 residues. In DNA, the CDR3 is TGTGCCAGCAGGGGGGCGACCACAGATACGCAGTATTTT. Amino acid sequence: CASRGATTDTQYF.

The CDR3 spells CAIGRGETQPQHF. CDR3 coding DNA: TGTGCCATCGGTCGGGGGGAAACTCAGCCCCAGCATTTT. The chain joins TRBV10-3 to TRBJ1-5; maybe TRBD1 (5 bases). The CDR3 totals 13 residues. Germline V gene lookup returns CDR1 ENHRY and CDR2 SYGVKD. V gave up 8 bases and J gave up 6 bases, with 14 bases separating them.

This clone has just one count. V is TRBV6-4 and J is TRBJ2-7, with 13 bases aligning to TRBD2. CDR3 size: 17 residues. The germline V gene encodes CDR1 MRHNA and CDR2 SNTAGT. J lost 0 bases, V lost 6 bases, and 8 bases had no gene match. The CDR3 sequence is CASRPGTSGATSYEQYF. The CDR3 nucleotides are TGTGCCAGCAGGCCCGGGACTAGCGGGGCAACCTCCTACGAGCAGTACTTC.

The V gene is TRBV27, the J gene TRBJ2-5; 9 bases fit TRBD2. The J call may be wrong; the DNA end is better matched by TRBJ2-7. This CDR3 spans 15 amino acids. Germline assignment: CDR1 MNHEY and CDR2 SMNVEV (reference sequence). This CDR3 reads CASSLGSGRRYEQYF. In nucleotides, the CDR3 is TGTGCCAGCAGTTTAGGCAGCGGGAGGCGATACGAGCAGTACTTC.

The V call is TRBV25-1, the J call TRBJ2-5, with 7 nucleotides matching TRBD1. Judging by the DNA end, TRBJ2-7 fits better; the J call may be wrong. Germline loops: CDR1 MGHDK, CDR2 SYGVNS. This CDR3 contains 15 residues. The CDR3 protein is CASSSMGQMTYEQYF. CDR3 sequence (DNA): TGTGCCAGCAGTTCGATGGGACAGATGACCTACGAGCAGTACTTC.

The CDR3 region is CSVVPGNYNEQFF. The CDR3 nucleotides read TGCAGCGTTGTACCAGGGAACTACAATGAGCAGTTCTTC. This chain connects TRBV29-1 to TRBJ2-1, with D possibly TRBD1 on 5 matching bases. The V and J ends lost 4 bases and 3 bases respectively, with 10 bases between them. The CDR3 totals 13 residues. Germline V CDR1 and CDR2: SQVTM, ANQGSEA.

V and J are TRBV19 and TRBJ1-5, with unresolved D. CDR3 length: 14 residues. Germline values: CDR1 LNHDA, CDR2 SQIVND (reference sequence). Trimming removed 3 bases from V and 2 bases from J, with 8 bases in between. The CDR3 loop is CASSMKQGNQPQHF. CDR3 DNA: TGTGCCAGTAGTATGAAGCAGGGCAATCAGCCCCAGCATTTT.

The V gene is TRBV29-1, the J gene TRBJ2-7, with D perhaps matching TRBD1 (6 bases). Per germline, CDR1 SQVTM and CDR2 ANQGSEA. The germline V and J ends were trimmed by 8 bases and 5 bases, with 16 bases remaining between them. This CDR3 contains 12 residues. The CDR3 region has the DNA TGCAGCATAACGAAGGGACAACACGAGCAGTACTTC. Amino acid sequence: CSITKGQHEQYF.

The V gene is TRBV2, the J gene TRBJ1-1, with 9 positions matching TRBD1. The CDR3 runs 14 residues. Germline V lookup: CDR1 SNHLY, CDR2 FYNNEI. J gave up 5 bases and V 7 bases, and 8 bases lay outside the gene matches. This CDR3 reads CASTLEQGATEAFF. The CDR3 DNA reads as TGTGCCAGCACCCTCGAACAGGGGGCGACTGAAGCTTTCTTT.

This clone was seen just once. The rearrangement links TRBV7-6 to TRBJ1-5, with D unclear. This CDR3 has 13 residues. The V gene lost 0 bases and the J gene lost 7 bases, with 7 bases spanning the gap. Germline values: CDR1 SGHVS, CDR2 FNYEAQ. In DNA, the CDR3 is TGTGCCAGCAGCTTAGCGTACGGGCAGCCCCAGCATTTT. Protein sequence: CASSLAYGQPQHF. Supplemented by reference TRBV7-6 and TRBJ1-5, the full variable domain reads GAGVSQSPRYKVTKRGQDVALRCDPISGHVSLYWYRQALGQGPEFLTYFNYEAQQDKSGLPNDRFSAERPEGSISTLTIQRTEQRDSAMYRCASSLAYGQPQHFGDGTRLSIL.

A few counts support this clone. The J gene is TRBJ1-5, the V gene TRBV4-2; 8 bases fit TRBD1. The CDR3 has 13 amino acids. Germline-derived CDR1 and CDR2 are LGHNA and YNFKEQ. Trimming cost V 0 bases and J 15 bases; bases outside gene matches: 7. The CDR3 here is CASSQDRDRHPHF. DNA of the CDR3: TGTGCCAGCAGCCAAGATCGGGACAGGCATCCGCATTTT.

The chain has TRBV28 and TRBJ1-6; possible D gene TRBD1, 5 bases. Trimming took off 2 bases at V and 8 bases at J, with 7 bases between the two ends. Germline V gives CDR1 MDHEN, CDR2 SYDVKM. CDR3 size: 13 residues. DNA for the CDR3: TGTGCCAGCAGTTTACAGGGATATTCACCCCTCCACTTT. Translated: CASSLQGYSPLHF.

The chain carries TRBV29-1 and TRBJ1-1; the match to TRBD1 covers 10 bases. J lost 10 bases, V lost 3 bases, and 2 bases had no gene match. Per germline, CDR1 SQVTM and CDR2 ANQGSEA. The CDR3 length is 11 residues. CDR3 protein: CSVEDRGGAFF. In DNA form, the CDR3 reads TGCAGCGTTGAGGACAGGGGGGGAGCTTTCTTT.

The J gene is TRBJ2-3, the V gene TRBV7-3; D not certain. Germline CDR1 reads SGHTA; CDR2 reads FQGTGA. V lost 2 bases and J 0 bases, leaving 12 bases between the germline ends. The CDR3 length is 16 residues. In DNA, the CDR3 is TGTGCCAGCAGCTTATCGTCCTCCCCTAGCACAGATACGCAGTATTTT. Its protein is CASSLSSSPSTDTQYF.

The chain uses TRBV15 and TRBJ1-1; 8 bases line up with TRBD1. The CDR3 contains 14 residues. The germline CDR1 and CDR2 sequences are LNHNV and YYDKDF (reference sequence). J gave up 9 bases and V 3 bases, and 9 bases lay outside the gene matches. The CDR3 reads CATSRRGQGGQAFF. Here the CDR3 DNA reads TGTGCCACCAGCAGGCGAGGACAGGGAGGGCAAGCTTTCTTT.

The genes are TRBV4-1 and TRBJ1-2; D gene unclear. The CDR3 length is 18 residues. Germline CDR1 MGHRA, CDR2 YSYEKL. The ends were cut back, 2 bases at V and 0 bases at J, with 19 bases in the middle. This chain's CDR3 is CASSQTHHGTQANYGYTF. The CDR3 DNA reads TGCGCCAGCAGCCAAACCCACCATGGCACCCAAGCTAACTATGGCTACACCTTC.

The V gene is TRBV19, the J gene TRBJ2-1; 7 nucleotides match TRBD2. Germline V gives CDR1 LNHDA, CDR2 SQIVND (reference sequence). V was clipped by 4 bases and J by 3 bases; unmatched bases: 9. This CDR3 comprises 16 residues. The CDR3 bases are TGTGCCAGTAGTAGGTCTTCGGGAGGAATCTACAATGAGCAGTTCTTC. Residues: CASSRSSGGIYNEQFF. The variable domain in full, completed from reference TRBV19 and TRBJ2-1, reads DGGITQSPKYLFRKEGQNVTLSCEQNLNHDAMYWYRQDPGQGLRLIYYSQIVNDFQKGDIAEGYSVSREKKESFPLTVTSAQKNPTAFYLCASSRSSGGIYNEQFFGPGTRLTVL.

The chain has TRBV5-1 and TRBJ2-1; 8 bases match TRBD2. V shed 6 bases, J shed 5 bases, and the junction held 7 bases outside the gene matches. The length of the CDR3 is 14 residues. Germline assignment: CDR1 SGHRS and CDR2 YFSETQ. The CDR3 loop is CASTHGTSDNEQFF. Written as DNA, the CDR3 is TGCGCCAGCACCCATGGGACTAGTGACAATGAGCAGTTCTTC.

The CDR3 protein is CASSLAGGGTEAFF. The CDR3 nucleotides read TGTGCCAGCAGCTTAGCGGGGGGAGGGACTGAAGCTTTCTTT. This chain links TRBV7-2 with TRBJ1-1; maybe TRBD1 (5 bases). The CDR3 consists of 14 residues. The germline gives CDR1 SGHTA, CDR2 FQGNSA. With 0 bases removed from V and 5 bases from J, the gap between germline ends came to 10 bases.

The chain is built from TRBV9 and TRBJ2-1, with a tentative D call TRBD2 (6 bases). The CDR3 has 15 amino acids. The V gene lost 1 base and the J gene lost 7 bases, with 15 bases spanning the gap. The germline gives CDR1 SGDLS, CDR2 YYNGEE. The CDR3 loop reads CASSVQTGVTNEQFF. The CDR3 nucleotides read TGTGCCAGCAGCGTACAAACGGGAGTAACAAATGAGCAGTTCTTC.

The chain carries TRBV5-6 and TRBJ1-1, with D unclear. CDR3 length: 14 residues. The V end was cut by 4 bases, the J end by 0 bases, with 10 bases between. In germline, CDR1 is SGHDT, CDR2 YYEEEE. The CDR3 DNA reads as TGTGCCAGCAGCACTTCCTTGTTGAACACTGAAGCTTTCTTT. As protein: CASSTSLLNTEAFF.

J is TRBJ1-5 and V is TRBV19; possible D gene TRBD1, 5 bases. Germline CDR1 is LNHDA and CDR2 is SQIVND (reference sequence). This CDR3 is built from 14 residues. Trimming cost V 5 bases and J 4 bases, with 12 bases left between them. This chain's CDR3 is CASSSGRANQPQHF. The CDR3 DNA reads as TGTGCCAGTAGTTCTGGCAGGGCGAATCAGCCCCAGCATTTT.

The chain has TRBV28 and TRBJ1-4; 8 bases are a match to TRBD1. Per germline, CDR1 MDHEN and CDR2 SYDVKM. This CDR3 has 19 residues. V shed 1 base and J 3 bases; nucleotides not matched to a gene: 13. The CDR3 is CASSLFRGRLDLANEKLFF. CDR3 in DNA: TGTGCCAGCAGTTTATTCAGGGGGCGGCTGGATTTGGCTAATGAAAAACTGTTTTTT.

On this clone itself: Within the sample, other DNA sequences also encode this same CDR3. The chain has TRBV18 and TRBJ1-5; 9 bases line up with TRBD1. The ends lost 3 bases at V and 1 base at J; junction bases unmatched: 4. Germline V lookup: CDR1 KGHSH, CDR2 LQKENI. This CDR3 contains 16 residues. CDR3 nucleotides: TGTGCCAGCTCACCGGACAGGGGCTCGAGCAATCAGCCCCAGCATTTT. This translates into CASSPDRGSSNQPQHF.

This clone was counted only a few times. The V and J genes are TRBV28 and TRBJ1-1, with a possible D match to TRBD1 (5 bases). V lost 6 bases and J 10 bases, leaving 18 bases between the germline ends. This CDR3 region has 13 residues. The germline V gene has CDR1 MDHEN and CDR2 SYDVKM. The CDR3 DNA sequence: TGTGCCAGCAGAACGCAGGGACTTGAATCAGCTTTCTTT. Translating gives CASRTQGLESAFF.

This sequence joins TRBV11-1 and TRBJ2-6, with 13 bases aligning to TRBD2. This CDR3 has 18 amino acids. J lost 0 bases, V lost 4 bases, and 3 bases had no gene match. Germline V gene sequence: CDR1 SGHAT, CDR2 FQDESV (reference sequence). CDR3: CASSYRLAGGSGANVLTF. As DNA, the CDR3 is TGTGCCAGCAGCTACCGACTAGCGGGAGGCTCTGGGGCCAACGTCCTGACTTTC.

The chain carries TRBV6-1 and TRBJ2-2, with D possibly TRBD1 on 6 matching bases. The V end lost 4 bases, the J end lost 0 bases, and 15 bases lay between the germline ends. This CDR3 has 17 residues. Germline CDR1 reads MNHNS; CDR2 reads SASEGT. CDR3 amino acids: CASSADSLIANTGELFF. Here the CDR3 DNA reads TGTGCCAGCAGTGCGGACAGCCTTATAGCGAACACCGGGGAGCTGTTTTTT.

The J gene is TRBJ2-2, the V gene TRBV4-2; 12 bases agree with TRBD1. The CDR3 extends over 15 amino acids. The germline V gene has CDR1 LGHNA and CDR2 YNFKEQ. The J segment lost 7 bases and the V segment lost 4 bases, leaving 4 bases of the junction unmatched. This CDR3 reads CASSRGQGAGGELFF. CDR3 sequence (DNA): TGTGCCAGCAGCCGGGGACAGGGGGCGGGCGGGGAGCTGTTTTTT.

This chain uses TRBV19 with TRBJ1-3, with D possibly being TRBD1 (6 bases). The germline V and J ends were trimmed by 3 bases and 4 bases, with 13 bases remaining between them. The length of the CDR3 is 15 residues. Germline loops: CDR1 LNHDA, CDR2 SQIVND (reference sequence). The CDR3: CASSIQGTYGNTIYF. The CDR3 DNA sequence: TGTGCCAGTAGTATTCAGGGGACGTACGGAAACACCATATATTTT. The full variable domain, in which reference TRBV19 and TRBJ1-3 provide the parts outside the CDR3, is DGGITQSPKYLFRKEGQNVTLSCEQNLNHDAMYWYRQDPGQGLRLIYYSQIVNDFQKGDIAEGYSVSREKKESFPLTVTSAQKNPTAFYLCASSIQGTYGNTIYFGEGSWLTVV.

V usage is TRBV7-2 and J usage is TRBJ2-3; unclear D gene. CDR1 and CDR2 from the germline V gene are SGHTA and FQGNSA. Trimming took off 5 bases at V and 5 bases at J, with 11 bases between the two ends. The CDR3 is 13 residues long. CDR3 protein: CASSPRWLDTQYF. CDR3 in DNA: TGTGCCAGCAGCCCCAGGTGGCTAGATACGCAGTATTTT. The whole variable domain, remainder taken from reference TRBV7-2 and TRBJ2-3, is GAGVSQSPSNKVTEKGKDVELRCDPISGHTALYWYRQSLGQGLEFLIYFQGNSAPDKSGLPSDRFSAERTGGSVSTLTIQRTQQEDSAVYLCASSPRWLDTQYFGPGTRLTVL.

The chain combines TRBV5-4 with TRBJ2-5, with 8 bases fitting TRBD2. The CDR3 is 15 residues long. Germline values: CDR1 SGHNT, CDR2 YYREEE (reference sequence). The V gene end was trimmed by 0 bases and the J gene end by 4 bases; junction bases not matched to a gene: 5. This CDR3 is CASSLGTSPSETQYF. Written as DNA, the CDR3 is TGTGCCAGCAGCTTGGGGACTAGCCCTTCAGAGACCCAGTACTTC.

The sample holds one count of this clone. This chain connects TRBV29-1 to TRBJ2-2, with TRBD2 identical over 11 bases. Trimming cost V 6 bases and J 4 bases; bases outside gene matches: 4. Germline values: CDR1 SQVTM, CDR2 ANQGSEA. CDR3 size: 14 residues. CDR3: CSVRLAGPTGELFF. The CDR3 DNA reads as TGCAGCGTCCGACTAGCGGGACCCACCGGGGAGCTGTTTTTT.